Listed here is a single TCR beta chain. These data belong to a study of monozygotic twins with inflammatory bowel disease. Each sample's cDNA came from eight separate reactions. With the 5' RACE reads reprocessed, TCRdb shows one record per CDR3 protein and no DNA. The sample has some 200,000 distinct CDR3 sequences, and its top ten clones hold around 7.6%. Blood was drawn once per donor, and each sample measured more than 2 ml. The CDR3 runs 12 residues. Germline V gene lookup returns CDR1 SQVTM and CDR2 ANQGSEA. This TCR came from a human donor with ulcerative colitis or Crohn's disease, or a healthy co-twin of an affected twin (not recorded which). The material sequenced was blood. The chain has TRBV29-1 and TRBJ1-3. The CDR3 loop reads CSVEGGGNTIYF.